This T cell receptor (beta chain) was identified in a study of technical replicates of blood from several donors. Assay used: immunoSEQ multiplex PCR; TCRdb lists only in-frame clones, some missing. Of about 97,000 clones in the sample, about 94% were seen once. The length of the CDR3 is 14 residues. CDR1 SQVTM and CDR2 ANQGSEA come from the germline V gene. V was clipped by 6 bases and J by 8 bases; unmatched bases: 15. V usage is TRBV29-1 and J usage is TRBJ1-1; 7 nucleotides agree with TRBD1. This sequence originates from a human donor in good health. Sequencing was carried out using T cells isolated from PBMCs. CDR3 sequence: CSVGGGKGTVEAFF. The CDR3 bases are TGCAGCGTCGGGGGGGGTAAAGGGACAGTAGAAGCTTTCTTT.